A single sample gave rise to the 31 T cell receptor beta chains below, sequenced in a study of cytomegalovirus exposure and HLA in healthy donors. The study ran its PCR with 60 Vbeta and 13 Jbeta primers. Repertoires were generated with immunoSEQ multiplex PCR, while TCRdb's copy carries only in-frame clones and drops some. The sample records more than 100,000 clones, under 85% being singletons. Material for sequencing was PBMCs. The receptors derive from a woman aged 45-59 years in good health and CMV-seropositive.

This clone was detected only once. J is TRBJ1-1 and V is TRBV19; possibly TRBD1 for D (5 bases). The CDR3 has 16 residues. Trimming removed 3 bases at V and 4 bases at J, with 18 bases between. Looked up from germline, CDR1 is LNHDA and CDR2 is SQIVND (reference sequence). As DNA, the CDR3 is TGTGCCAGTAGTATCGGGGGAACCGAGTTCCGCACTGAAGCTTTCTTT. Translating it yields CASSIGGTEFRTEAFF.

The rearrangement links TRBV7-9 to TRBJ2-2, with D possibly TRBD2 on 7 matching bases. Trimming removed 11 bases from V and 1 base from J, with 17 bases in between. In germline, CDR1 is SEHNR, CDR2 FQNEAQ (reference sequence). The CDR3 has 15 residues. The CDR3 DNA reads as TGTGCCCCGGACCGGGGGGCGGGGAACACCGGGGAGCTGTTTTTT. It translates to CAPDRGAGNTGELFF.

This sequence joins TRBV7-2 and TRBJ2-2, with D unresolved. The V gene lost 5 bases and the J gene lost 5 bases, with 3 bases spanning the gap. The CDR3 consists of 11 residues. Germline CDR1 is SGHTA and CDR2 is FQGNSA. The CDR3 DNA sequence: TGTGCCAGCAGCCCGACCGGGGAGCTGTTTTTT. This translates into CASSPTGELFF.

The J gene is TRBJ1-3, the V gene TRBV7-2; unclear D gene. There are 17 residues in the CDR3. CDR1 and CDR2 from the germline V gene are SGHTA and FQGNSA. V shed 1 base and J shed 4 bases, with 17 bases lying between them. The CDR3: CASSLVSGVISGNTIYF. DNA of the CDR3: TGTGCCAGCAGCTTAGTGAGCGGGGTTATTTCAGGAAACACCATATATTTT.

This clone showed up just a few times. V is TRBV2 and J is TRBJ2-3; 8 bases match TRBD2. CDR1 is SNHLY and CDR2 is FYNNEI in the germline V gene. The CDR3 is 14 residues long. V lost 7 bases, J lost 0 bases, and 3 bases stayed unmatched. The CDR3 nucleotides are TGTGCCAGCACCTCGGGGGGGAGCACAGATACGCAGTATTTT. It specifies CASTSGGSTDTQYF.

This clone has more than one count but fewer than ten. The V and J genes are TRBV5-1 and TRBJ2-3; 10 nucleotides align to TRBD1. Germline V gene lookup returns CDR1 SGHRS and CDR2 YFSETQ. This CDR3 has 16 amino acids. J lost 7 bases, V lost 1 base, and 9 bases had no gene match. The CDR3 loop is CASSLIGTGAQHTQYF. In DNA form, the CDR3 reads TGCGCCAGCAGCTTGATTGGGACAGGGGCCCAACATACGCAGTATTTT.

The genes are TRBV18 and TRBJ2-2; 7 positions match TRBD1. V shed 6 bases and J 7 bases; nucleotides not matched to a gene: 11. Germline V gene data show CDR1 as KGHSH and CDR2 as LQKENI. This CDR3 region has 15 residues. The CDR3 protein is CASSPGTVGDGELFF. CDR3 nucleotide sequence: TGTGCCAGCTCCCCCGGGACAGTTGGAGACGGGGAGCTGTTTTTT.

The chain employs TRBV29-1 and TRBJ2-1; 7 bases line up with TRBD2. Trimming removed 3 bases from V and 2 bases from J; junction bases left unmatched: 4. Germline loops: CDR1 SQVTM, CDR2 ANQGSEA. The CDR3 is 14 amino acids. The DNA of the CDR3 is TGCAGCGTTGAGGTTCTAGCGGCCTACAATGAGCAGTTCTTC. Encoded protein: CSVEVLAAYNEQFF.

V is TRBV18 and J is TRBJ2-5; 7 bases align to TRBD1. The CDR3 has 14 amino acids. CDR1 is KGHSH and CDR2 is LQKENI in the germline V gene. V was clipped by 5 bases and J by 1 base; unmatched bases: 4. DNA of the CDR3: TGTGCCAGCTCAACCGACAGGGCCCAAGAGACCCAGTACTTC. Encoded protein: CASSTDRAQETQYF.

The chain employs TRBV7-2 and TRBJ1-2, with D hard to call. Germline V gene lookup returns CDR1 SGHTA and CDR2 FQGNSA. V was trimmed by 3 bases and J by 1 base, leaving 9 bases between them. This CDR3 is 14 amino acids long. CDR3 sequence: CASSFLQNNYGYTF. CDR3 sequence (DNA): TGTGCCAGCAGCTTCCTGCAGAATAACTATGGCTACACCTTC.

The chain is built from TRBV7-8 and TRBJ1-5, with TRBD1 identical over 10 bases. V was clipped by 0 bases and J by 6 bases; unmatched bases: 2. CDR1 SGHVS and CDR2 FQNEAQ come from the germline V gene. CDR3 length: 15 amino acids. The CDR3 nucleotides read TGTGCCAGCAGCTTAGCGGGGACAGGGGTTCAGCCCCAGCATTTT. The encoded protein is CASSLAGTGVQPQHF.

Only one count was recorded for this clone. The J gene is TRBJ2-3, the V gene TRBV28; D is possibly TRBD1 (6 bases). The V gene's germline CDR1 is MDHEN and CDR2 SYDVKM. This CDR3 spans 13 amino acids. The V and J ends lost 8 bases and 7 bases respectively, with 16 bases between them. The CDR3 is CASDGTLSHTQYF. Here the CDR3 DNA reads TGTGCCAGCGACGGGACACTTAGCCATACGCAGTATTTT. The full variable domain, its missing parts supplied by reference TRBV28 and TRBJ2-3, is DVKVTQSSRYLVKRTGEKVFLECVQDMDHENMFWYRQDPGLGLRLIYFSYDVKMKEKGDIPEGYSVSREKKERFSLILESASTNQTSMYLCASDGTLSHTQYFGPGTRLTVL.

The chain couples TRBV10-3 to TRBJ2-3, with 10 bases aligning to TRBD2. The CDR3 length is 13 residues. CDR1 and CDR2 (germline): ENHRY, SYGVKD. V was pared by 5 bases and J by 8 bases, with 4 bases of the junction left unmatched. The CDR3 is CAISQRGGSTQYF. The CDR3 DNA reads as TGTGCCATCAGTCAGCGGGGGGGCTCTACGCAGTATTTT.

This rearrangement joins TRBV11-2 to TRBJ2-2; TRBD2 agrees at 9 bases. The germline gives CDR1 SGHAT, CDR2 FQNNGV. The CDR3 loop spans 18 amino acids. J lost 4 bases, V lost 5 bases, and 14 bases had no gene match. As DNA, the CDR3 is TGTGCCAGCAGCCCCTTCCTGGGCGGGGGGGCCGGCACCGGGGAGCTGTTTTTT. Protein product: CASSPFLGGGAGTGELFF.

The chain joins TRBV5-4 to TRBJ2-3; no clear D. V was trimmed by 4 bases and J by 2 bases, leaving 8 bases between them. CDR3 length equals 13 residues. Germline V gene lookup returns CDR1 SGHNT and CDR2 YYREEE (reference sequence). Here the CDR3 DNA reads TGTGCCAGCAGCCAACTCAACACAGATACGCAGTATTTT. Its translation is CASSQLNTDTQYF.

The gene calls are TRBV5-1 and TRBJ2-5, with D possibly matching TRBD1 (5 bases). Trimming stripped 1 base from V and 5 bases from J, with 12 bases between. The length of the CDR3 is 14 residues. Per germline, CDR1 SGHRS and CDR2 YFSETQ. CDR3 sequence: CASSLIGVGETQYF. CDR3 in DNA: TGCGCCAGCAGCTTGATAGGGGTAGGGGAGACCCAGTACTTC.

V gene TRBV29-1 combines with J gene TRBJ1-3; the D is unclear. The DNA end is a closer match to TRBJ2-2, so the J assignment may be wrong. Looked up from germline, CDR1 is SQVTM and CDR2 is ANQGSEA. This CDR3 spans 14 amino acids. CDR3 nucleotide sequence: TGCAGCGTGAGAGCCGACCCCTACACCGGGGAGCTGTTTTTT. It codes for CSVRADPYTGELFF.

The CDR3 reads CAISESVAGGQRQFF. The DNA of the CDR3 is TGTGCCATCAGTGAGTCTGTAGCGGGGGGGCAAAGGCAGTTCTTC. The chain uses TRBV10-3 and TRBJ2-1; 11 bases map to TRBD2. Trimming cost V 0 bases and J 12 bases; bases outside gene matches: 7. Germline V gives CDR1 ENHRY, CDR2 SYGVKD. This CDR3 spans 15 amino acids.

The chain couples TRBV18 to TRBJ1-5; weak D call: TRBD1 (6 bases). In germline, CDR1 is KGHSH, CDR2 LQKENI. The ends were cut back, 2 bases at V and 2 bases at J, with 13 bases in the middle. The length of the CDR3 is 16 residues. CDR3 in amino acids: CASSPIEAGGNQPQHF. CDR3 nucleotides: TGTGCCAGCTCACCAATCGAGGCAGGGGGCAATCAGCCCCAGCATTTT. Together with reference TRBV18 and TRBJ1-5, the CDR3 gives the full variable domain: NAGVMQNPRHLVRRRGQEARLRCSPMKGHSHVYWYRQLPEEGLKFMVYLQKENIIDESGMPKERFSAEFPKEGPSILRIQQVVRGDSAAYFCASSPIEAGGNQPQHFGDGTRLSIL.

J is TRBJ2-1 and V is TRBV7-6, with 8 bases fitting TRBD1. Germline trimming cut 5 bases from V and 9 bases from J; bases unmatched to any gene: 6. The CDR3 runs 13 residues. The V gene's germline CDR1 is SGHVS and CDR2 FNYEAQ. The CDR3 is CASSHPRGREQFF. In nucleotides, the CDR3 is TGTGCCAGCAGCCACCCCAGGGGGCGTGAGCAGTTCTTC.

This sequence joins TRBV5-1 and TRBJ1-1; D possibly corresponds to TRBD1 (5 bases). The CDR3 runs to 13 residues. CDR1 and CDR2 (germline): SGHRS, YFSETQ. V was pared by 1 base and J by 1 base, with 5 bases between. CDR3 coding DNA: TGCGCCAGCAGCTTGCAGGGGAACACTGAAGCTTTCTTT. Translation: CASSLQGNTEAFF.

This rearrangement joins TRBV5-4 to TRBJ1-1, with 8 bases identical to TRBD1. The CDR3 is 14 residues long. The ends lost 4 bases at V and 4 bases at J; junction bases unmatched: 6. Looked up from germline, CDR1 is SGHNT and CDR2 is YYREEE (reference sequence). The CDR3 spells CASSTPGGGTEAFF. The CDR3 nucleotides read TGTGCCAGCAGCACTCCAGGGGGCGGCACTGAAGCTTTCTTT.

V gene TRBV6-1 combines with J gene TRBJ2-7; 9 bases agree with TRBD1. Germline assignment: CDR1 MNHNS and CDR2 SASEGT. This CDR3 has 15 amino acids. V trimming: 5 bases; J trimming: 6 bases; junction bases outside the gene matches: 11. CDR3 sequence: CASSPRTGAPFEQYF. The CDR3 DNA reads as TGTGCCAGCAGTCCGCGGACAGGGGCGCCTTTCGAGCAGTACTTC.

This chain joins TRBV6-6 and TRBJ1-4; 7 bases are a match to TRBD1. Germline V gene data show CDR1 as MNHNY and CDR2 as SVGAGI (reference sequence). The CDR3 extends over 15 amino acids. Trimming removed 2 bases from V and 8 bases from J; junction bases left unmatched: 8. Here the CDR3 reads CASSYLRQGDEKLFF. The DNA for the CDR3 is TGTGCCAGCAGTTACCTCCGACAGGGTGACGAAAAACTGTTTTTT.

V usage is TRBV5-5 and J usage is TRBJ1-1; possible D gene TRBD1, 5 bases. The V end lost 4 bases, the J end lost 4 bases, and 11 bases lay between the germline ends. The germline gives CDR1 SGHKS, CDR2 YYEKEE (reference sequence). The CDR3 has 13 amino acids. CDR3 nucleotide sequence: TGTGCCAGCAGCACTCGGACAAGCACTGAAGCTTTCTTT. Its translation: CASSTRTSTEAFF. The variable domain in full, with the rest retrieved from reference TRBV5-5 and TRBJ1-1, is DAGVTQSPTHLIKTRGQQVTLRCSPISGHKSVSWYQQVLGQGPQFIFQYYEKEERGRGNFPDRFSARQFPNYSSELNVNALLLGDSALYLCASSTRTSTEAFFGQGTRLTVV.

This clone was detected only a few times. The chain carries TRBV27 and TRBJ2-1; 14 bases align to TRBD2. V lost 7 bases to trimming and J lost 4 bases; unmatched junction nucleotides: 3. This CDR3 contains 15 residues. From germline, CDR1 is MNHEY and CDR2 SMNVEV (reference sequence). CDR3 coding DNA: TGTGCCAGCACGAGGACTAGCGGGGGGTACAATGAGCAGTTCTTC. Amino acid sequence: CASTRTSGGYNEQFF.

The chain combines TRBV7-2 with TRBJ1-3; D is undetermined. Trimming stripped 2 bases from V and 8 bases from J, with 7 bases between. Looked up from germline, CDR1 is SGHTA and CDR2 is FQGNSA. CDR3 length: 12 residues. The DNA of the CDR3 is TGTGCCAGCAGCTTAACGGGGTACACCATATATTTT. Protein sequence: CASSLTGYTIYF.

CDR3: CASSLGTGGEVGGELFF. DNA for the CDR3: TGCGCCAGCAGCCTGGGGACAGGGGGCGAAGTCGGCGGGGAGCTGTTTTTT. The chain uses TRBV5-1 and TRBJ2-2, with 12 bases that match TRBD1. This CDR3 has 17 amino acids. Germline V gives CDR1 SGHRS, CDR2 YFSETQ. The V segment lost 4 bases and the J segment 7 bases; nucleotides outside the gene matches: 11.

J is TRBJ2-5 and V is TRBV7-2; D is uncertain. CDR1 is SGHTA, CDR2 FQGNSA, per germline. The length of the CDR3 is 14 residues. Trimming left V 5 bases short and J 5 bases short, with 15 bases between. The CDR3 DNA reads TGTGCCAGCAGCGCCCGATTAATCAGTGAGACCCAGTACTTC. This gives the protein CASSARLISETQYF.

The rearrangement uses TRBV6-1 and TRBJ1-2; the match to TRBD1 covers 11 bases. The length of the CDR3 is 13 residues. Germline V lookup: CDR1 MNHNS, CDR2 SASEGT. After removal of 5 bases from V and 8 bases from J, the junction contained 4 bases not matched to a gene. CDR3 DNA: TGTGCCAGCAGTTGGGACAGGGGGGGCGGCTACACCTTC. This gives the protein CASSWDRGGGYTF.

This chain links TRBV18 with TRBJ2-3; D call uncertain. Per germline, CDR1 KGHSH and CDR2 LQKENI. The CDR3 contains 18 residues. The ends were cut back, 2 bases at V and 0 bases at J, with 18 bases in the middle. The CDR3 is CASSPILARDSSTDTQYF. The CDR3 nucleotides are TGTGCCAGCTCACCAATCCTCGCTAGAGACTCTAGCACAGATACGCAGTATTTT.